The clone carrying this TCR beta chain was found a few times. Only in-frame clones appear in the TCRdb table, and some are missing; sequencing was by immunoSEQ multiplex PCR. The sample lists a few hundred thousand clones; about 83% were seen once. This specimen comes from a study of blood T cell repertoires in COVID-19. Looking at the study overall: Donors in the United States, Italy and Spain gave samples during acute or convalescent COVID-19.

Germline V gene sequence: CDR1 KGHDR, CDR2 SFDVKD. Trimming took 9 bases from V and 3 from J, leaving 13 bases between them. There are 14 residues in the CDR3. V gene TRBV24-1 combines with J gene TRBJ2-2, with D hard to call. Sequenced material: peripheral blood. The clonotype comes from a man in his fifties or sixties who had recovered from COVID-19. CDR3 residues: CATSPGRHTGELFF. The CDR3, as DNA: TGTGCCACCTCACCTGGCAGGCACACCGGGGAGCTGTTTTTT.